In this sample, the clone carrying this T cell receptor (beta chain) turned up a few times. Its antigen is unknown. This sample was taken from a study of blood T cells in healthy people across ages. A second roughly 7 to 12 cycle PCR used barcoded and J-beta primers. MiXCR, run by TCRdb on the 5' RACE reads, gives a single entry per CDR3 protein. The sample includes around 800,000 distinct CDR3 sequences, around 45% of them seen just once. The CDR3 consists of 14 residues. The V gene lost 8 bases and the J gene lost 2 bases, with 14 bases spanning the gap. Germline assignment: CDR1 MNHNS and CDR2 SASEGT. Study-level findings and limits: More naive CD4+ cells and higher diversity were found in long-lived than in aged donors. With age, beta diversity per million T cells declined roughly linearly, significantly by 40.

V and J are TRBV6-1 and TRBJ2-3; maybe TRBD1 (5 bases). This sequence was found in a man aged 80 or over in good health. The sequenced sample was blood. CDR3 in amino acids: CASQDILITDTQYF. CDR3 sequence (DNA): TGTGCCAGCCAGGACATTTTGATCACAGATACGCAGTATTTT.